A selection of T cell receptor beta chains follows, all from one sample in a study of T cell changes during pregnancy in multiple sclerosis. Assay: immunoSEQ multiplex PCR; the TCRdb copy retains only in-frame clones and omits some. The sample holds under 85,000 clones, around nine tenths seen once. The material sequenced was CD4+ T cells from peripheral blood mononuclear cells, taken before pregnancy. The receptors originated from a female donor with multiple sclerosis, enrolled in a pregnancy study. The CDR3 runs from the conserved cysteine through the conserved F or W. The D gene is left open where the match is weak. Part of the rows lack a size; the others show once, few, many or a class for expanded clones.

TRBV19,TRBJ2-1,.,.,TGTGCCAGTAGCCGCCCTCTCCTAGCGAACCAGGCTGGCGATGAGCAGTTCTTC,CASSRPLLANQAGDEQFF
TRBV29-1,TRBJ1-1,.,.,TGCAGCGTTGAAGTTGCCCTCAGAGCTTTCTTT,CSVEVALRAFF
TRBV27,TRBJ1-2,.,TRBD1,TGTGCCACCAGACGTCCTGTTGGCAGGGGGCAAGGGGAAAGGGGCTACACCTTC,CATRRPVGRGQGERGYTF
TRBV11-2,TRBJ2-2,.,TRBD2,TGTGCCAGCAGCCAGACTAGCGGAGCACTCACCGGGGAGCTGTTTTTT,CASSQTSGALTGELFF
TRBV5-4,TRBJ2-4,few,TRBD1,TGTGCCAGCAGCACGGGACAGGCGCGAACCAAAAACATTCAGTACTTC,CASSTGQARTKNIQYF
TRBV29-1,TRBJ2-7,.,.,TGCAGCGTTCTAGGGGTCAGCTCCTACGAGCAGTACTTC,CSVLGVSSYEQYF
TRBV7-9,TRBJ1-4,.,TRBD1,TGTGCCAGCAGCGCAACGACAGGGGCTCATGAAAAACTGTTTTTT,CASSATTGAHEKLFF
TRBV5-1,TRBJ2-7,.,.,TGCGCCAGCAGCTTGGCCGGGACAACCCCCTACGAGCAGTACTTC,CASSLAGTTPYEQYF
TRBV2,TRBJ2-7,.,TRBD1,TGTGCCAGCAGTGCCCGGACAGGGGGCTGGTACGAGCAGTACTTC,CASSARTGGWYEQYF
TRBV7-9,TRBJ2-3,.,.,TGTGCCAGCAGCTCCTTAGCGGAATTCACAGATACGCAGTATTTT,CASSSLAEFTDTQYF
TRBV5-1,TRBJ2-2,.,.,TGCGCCAGCAGCTTGGGCGGGGGCACCACCGGGGAGCTGTTTTTT,CASSLGGGTTGELFF
TRBV30,TRBJ1-2,few,TRBD1,TGTGCCTGGAGCTCCGGGACAGGTGGCTACACCTTC,CAWSSGTGGYTF
TRBV7-9,TRBJ1-1,.,.,TGTGCCAGCAGCTTAGCGGGGAGCAGTGAAGCTTTCTTT,CASSLAGSSEAFF
TRBV5-1,TRBJ2-5,.,.,TGCGCCAGCAGCTTGGATCCAGGGCGCAAGACCCAGTACTTC,CASSLDPGRKTQYF
TRBV19,TRBJ2-5,.,TRBD1,TGTGCCAGTAGGAGACAGGGTTGGGAAGAGACCCAGTACTTC,CASRRQGWEETQYF
TRBV18,TRBJ2-7,.,TRBD1,TGTGCCAGCTCATCAGACAGGGGGCAAGAGCAGTACTTC,CASSSDRGQEQYF
TRBV9,TRBJ1-1,.,.,TGTGCCAGCAGCGTACAGGCCAGGAACACTGAAGCTTTCTTT,CASSVQARNTEAFF
TRBV20-1,TRBJ2-5,.,.,TGCAGTGCTAGGTCGGAGACCCAGTACTTC,CSARSETQYF
TRBV25-1,TRBJ2-7,.,.,TGTGCCAGCAGTGAACTGGGACTCGGCTACGAGCAGTACTTC,CASSELGLGYEQYF
TRBV5-1,TRBJ1-2,.,TRBD1,TGCGCCAGCAGCCCTTATCAGGGGGCATCGGGTGGCTACACCTTC,CASSPYQGASGGYTF
TRBV25-1,TRBJ1-3,.,.,TGTGCCAGCAGTGAAACCGGGACAATAAATGGAAACACCATATATTTT,CASSETGTINGNTIYF
TRBV7-3,TRBJ2-7,.,TRBD2,TGTGCCAGCAGCTTATATTTGCGGGAGGCAAACTACGAGCAGTACTTC,CASSLYLREANYEQYF
TRBV28,TRBJ2-2,.,TRBD1,TGTGCCAGTAGACAGGGGGGGAACACCGGGGAGCTGTTTTTT,CASRQGGNTGELFF
TRBV6-5,TRBJ2-7,.,.,TGTGCCAGCAGTTACAGGAGGAGGGACAGTGCCTACGAGCAGTACTTC,CASSYRRRDSAYEQYF
TRBV7-3,TRBJ1-4,.,TRBD1,TGTGCCAGCAGCTCGACAGGGGGCGGTGGGGAAAAACTGTTTTTT,CASSSTGGGGEKLFF
TRBV10-3,TRBJ2-1,.,TRBD1,TGTGCCATCAGTGAGTCGCTGGACAGGGAGTATCCGTTCTTC,CAISESLDREYPFF
TRBV6-5,TRBJ1-1,.,TRBD1,TGTGCCAGCAGGCGGACAGGGTTGACTGAAGCTTTCTTT,CASRRTGLTEAFF
TRBV28,TRBJ1-1,.,.,TGTGCCACCGGACAGATGAACACTGAAGCTTTCTTT,CATGQMNTEAFF
TRBV7-9,TRBJ1-2,.,TRBD1,TGTGCCAGCAGCCGGGGACAGAACTATGGCTACACCTTC,CASSRGQNYGYTF
TRBV14,TRBJ2-1,.,.,TGTGCCAGCAGCCCGCAGGGCAACAATGAGCAGTTCTTC,CASSPQGNNEQFF
TRBV19,TRBJ2-1,.,TRBD2,TGTGCCAGTAGTCTACCGACTGGCGGGGGTTACAATGAGCAGTTCTTC,CASSLPTGGGYNEQFF
TRBV2,TRBJ2-3,.,TRBD2,TGTGCCAGCACGGGGGTTTGGGCGGGAGGCCCGTTGGGGGAAGATACGCAGTATTTT,CASTGVWAGGPLGEDTQYF
TRBV28,TRBJ1-3,.,TRBD1,TGTGCCAGCAGTTTACTAGGGACAGGGGGCAGAAACACCATATATTTT,CASSLLGTGGRNTIYF
TRBV5-1,TRBJ1-6,.,.,TGCGCCAGCAGCTTGGGGCAGGGGAGCTCCTATAATTCACCCCTCCACTTT,CASSLGQGSSYNSPLHF
TRBV2,TRBJ1-5,.,.,TGTGCCAGCAGTGAAGACAGGCTGTACAATCAGCCCCAGCATTTT,CASSEDRLYNQPQHF
TRBV5-4,TRBJ2-2,.,.,TGTGCCAGCAGCTTTAGACAGCCCACCGGGGAGCTGTTTTTT,CASSFRQPTGELFF
TRBV30,TRBJ1-2,.,.,TGTGCCTGGAGTGTAGGGGCCCATGGCTACACCTTC,CAWSVGAHGYTF
TRBV11-3,TRBJ2-1,.,TRBD2,TGTGCCAGCAGCTTAACCCTAGCGGGAGAGGGGGGTGAGCAGTTCTTC,CASSLTLAGEGGEQFF
TRBV28,TRBJ2-3,.,TRBD2,TGTGCCAGCAGTGTAAGACTAGCGGGAAGGCGTAGCACAGATACGCAGTATTTT,CASSVRLAGRRSTDTQYF
TRBV28,TRBJ1-3,.,.,TGTGCCAGCAGCTCCCCGGGGTTCGATGGAAACACCATATATTTT,CASSSPGFDGNTIYF
TRBV27,TRBJ2-7,.,TRBD2,TGTGCCAGCAGTTTCCGGACTAGCGGGAGGGCCATCAACGAGCAGTACTTC,CASSFRTSGRAINEQYF
TRBV6-5,TRBJ1-1,.,.,TGTGCCAGCAGTTACTCGAAGCAAAACACTGAAGCTTTCTTT,CASSYSKQNTEAFF